The rows below give T cell receptor beta chains drawn from one sample of a study of graft-versus-host responses after intestinal transplantation. Sequencing used immunoSEQ multiplex PCR; TCRdb keeps in-frame clones, though not all of them. This table holds some 110,000 clones, more than 90% found once. Antigen specificity for these receptors is unknown. The sample here was unstimulated CD4+ T cells sorted from spleen or lymph node cells, taken before transplant. The source of these receptors is a human donor who was the organ donor for an intestinal transplant. The CDR3 runs from the conserved cysteine through the conserved F or W. The D gene is left open where the match is weak. Clone size is given for some rows only: seen once, a few or many times, or a class if the clone is expanded.

d_gene,j_gene,abundance,v_gene,CDR3aa,CDR3nt
TRBD1,TRBJ2-7,.,TRBV5-1,CASSLGIGPGGAYEQYF,TGCGCCAGCAGCTTGGGCATTGGGCCAGGGGGCGCCTACGAGCAGTACTTC
.,TRBJ1-6,.,TRBV19,CASSDGNSPLHF,TGTGCCAGTAGCGACGGTAATTCACCCCTCCACTTT
.,TRBJ1-3,.,TRBV6-5,CASRSRQRKGNTIYF,TGTGCCAGCAGGAGTCGACAGAGAAAGGGTAACACCATATATTTT
.,TRBJ2-2,.,TRBV7-6,CASSFLGINTGELFF,TGTGCCAGCAGCTTTCTAGGAATCAACACCGGGGAGCTGTTTTTT
.,TRBJ2-3,.,TRBV9,CASSPPYRVATDTQYF,TGTGCCAGCAGCCCTCCGTACCGAGTAGCCACAGATACGCAGTATTTT
.,TRBJ2-2,.,TRBV9,CASSDRTFTGELFF,TGTGCCAGCAGCGACAGGACCTTTACCGGGGAGCTGTTTTTT
.,TRBJ2-7,.,TRBV6-5,CASSSTNYEQYF,TGTGCCAGCAGTTCGACAAACTACGAGCAGTACTTC
TRBD1,TRBJ2-1,.,TRBV12-5,CASGSGLPGQGARNEQFF,TGTGCTAGTGGTTCGGGACTCCCGGGACAGGGGGCTAGAAATGAGCAGTTCTTC
TRBD2,TRBJ2-1,.,TRBV6-1,CASQTSGSHEQFF,TGTGCCAGTCAGACTAGCGGGAGCCATGAGCAGTTCTTC
TRBD1,TRBJ2-7,.,TRBV4-3,CASSQRDREYEQYF,TGCGCCAGCAGCCAACGGGACAGGGAGTACGAGCAGTACTTC
.,TRBJ1-5,few,TRBV10-3,CAISDQPQHF,TGTGCCATCAGTGATCAGCCCCAGCATTTT
.,TRBJ2-7,.,TRBV6-5,CASSSLVGGSYEQYF,TGTGCCAGCAGTTCACTCGTGGGAGGTTCCTACGAGCAGTACTTC
TRBD1,TRBJ1-5,.,TRBV28,CASGRLTGGGEPQHF,TGTGCCAGCGGGAGACTGACAGGGGGTGGGGAGCCCCAGCATTTT
.,TRBJ2-7,.,TRBV2,CASSVERDEQYF,TGTGCCAGCAGTGTAGAAAGGGACGAGCAGTACTTC
.,TRBJ2-3,once,TRBV10-3,CAISGRLVTSTDTQYF,TGTGCCATCAGTGGGAGGTTGGTTACTAGCACAGATACGCAGTATTTT
TRBD1,TRBJ1-4,.,TRBV5-1,CANPQGAANEKLFF,TGCGCCAACCCCCAGGGGGCGGCTAATGAAAAACTGTTTTTT
.,TRBJ1-3,few,TRBV6-1,CASSTQGNTIYF,TGTGCCAGCAGTACACAGGGAAACACCATATATTTT
.,TRBJ2-1,.,TRBV6-6,CASSTGGTRHEQFF,TGTGCCAGCAGTACCGGGGGAACAAGACATGAGCAGTTCTTC
TRBD1,TRBJ2-7,.,TRBV6-6,CASSGSGTGKRYF,TGTGCCAGCAGTGGTTCCGGGACAGGAAAGCGATACTTC
TRBD2,TRBJ2-3,.,TRBV5-1,CASSSQKTSGTDTQYF,TGCGCCAGCAGCTCACAAAAAACTAGCGGCACAGATACGCAGTATTTT
.,TRBJ2-3,.,TRBV11-3,CASSSRDFPQYF,TGTGCCAGCAGCTCCCGGGACTTTCCGCAGTATTTT
.,TRBJ1-4,.,TRBV6-1,CASIGTPGDEKLFF,TGTGCCAGCATCGGGACTCCGGGGGACGAAAAACTGTTTTTT
.,TRBJ1-1,once,TRBV29-1,CSHRAVNTEAFF,TGCAGCCATCGGGCCGTTAACACTGAAGCTTTCTTT